These 25 T cell receptor beta chains were all obtained from the same sample, sequenced in a study of blood T cell repertoires in COVID-19. Profiling relied on immunoSEQ multiplex PCR, and the TCRdb table lists in-frame clones only, not all of them. Among approximately 100,000 clones listed, roughly 84% were seen once. Input material: peripheral blood. The receptors shown here come from a human donor in a cohort sampled during active or convalescent COVID-19.

The genes are TRBV12-5 and TRBJ1-1; D might be TRBD1 (5 bases). The length of the CDR3 is 11 residues. Germline CDR1 reads LGHNT; CDR2 reads FRNRAP. V was trimmed by 1 base and J by 11 bases, leaving 8 bases between them. The CDR3 sequence is CASGLESGAFF. The CDR3 DNA reads TGTGCTAGTGGTTTGGAATCAGGGGCTTTCTTT.

J is TRBJ2-7 and V is TRBV28; 10 bases are shared with TRBD2. Looked up from germline, CDR1 is MDHEN and CDR2 is SYDVKM. This CDR3 has 15 residues. V was clipped by 6 bases and J by 0 bases; unmatched bases: 5. The CDR3 sequence is CASRLSGGTSYEQYF. The CDR3 bases are TGTGCCAGCAGGCTTAGCGGGGGGACCTCCTACGAGCAGTACTTC.

The chain recombines TRBV2 with TRBJ2-2, with TRBD2 as a possible D gene (5 bases). Deletions cut 7 bases from V and 8 bases from J, with 11 bases between. The CDR3 contains 12 residues. From germline, CDR1 is SNHLY and CDR2 FYNNEI. The CDR3 sequence is CASNFLAGELFF. DNA for the CDR3: TGTGCCAGCAATTTCCTAGCAGGGGAGCTGTTTTTT.

This clone was detected only once. This sequence joins TRBV9 and TRBJ2-5, with 9 bases lining up with TRBD2. The CDR3 length is 16 residues. The germline gives CDR1 SGDLS, CDR2 YYNGEE. The V and J ends lost 4 bases and 5 bases, in that order; junction bases with no gene match: 12. Written as DNA, the CDR3 is TGTGCCAGCAGCTCTCAGGCTAGCGGGGTAGGGGAGACCCAGTACTTC. This gives the protein CASSSQASGVGETQYF.

V is TRBV30 and J is TRBJ2-3, with TRBD2 identical over 9 bases. Germline CDR1 reads GTSNPN; CDR2 reads SVGIG (reference sequence). V shed 3 bases, J shed 6 bases, and the junction held 4 bases outside the gene matches. The CDR3 is 13 amino acids. The CDR3 DNA follows: TGTGCCTGGAGCCTAGCGGGGTGGGATACGCAGTATTTT. Protein: CAWSLAGWDTQYF.

The V call is TRBV7-2, the J call TRBJ1-2, with 10 bases lining up with TRBD1. CDR3 length: 16 residues. Germline V CDR1 and CDR2: SGHTA, FQGNSA. V trimming: 5 bases; J trimming: 2 bases; junction bases outside the gene matches: 8. The CDR3 DNA follows: TGTGCCAGCAGCGATCGACAGGGGGCTTCGAACTATGGCTACACCTTC. This translates into CASSDRQGASNYGYTF.

The chain carries TRBV7-2 and TRBJ2-2, with a possible D match to TRBD1 (5 bases). With 2 bases removed from V and 6 bases from J, the gap between germline ends came to 16 bases. The CDR3 has 16 amino acids. Germline CDR1 SGHTA, CDR2 FQGNSA. The DNA of the CDR3 is TGTGCCAGCAGCTTAAGGCCCAGGGTTAACGCCGGGGAGCTGTTTTTT. Translation gives CASSLRPRVNAGELFF.

The chain links TRBV12-3 or TRBV12-4 to TRBJ2-4, with a tentative D call TRBD2 (6 bases). V lost 6 bases to trimming and J lost 8 bases, with 14 bases between them. The CDR3 covers 13 residues. This chain's CDR3 is CASSQEGEDIQYF. The CDR3 DNA sequence: TGTGCCAGCAGCCAGGAGGGTGAGGACATTCAGTACTTC.

This clone has only a few counts. The chain couples TRBV7-7 to TRBJ2-3; TRBD1 agrees at 7 bases. V lost 3 bases, J lost 4 bases, and 4 bases stayed unmatched. Per the germline V gene, CDR1 is SSHAT and CDR2 is FNYEAQ (reference sequence). The CDR3 extends over 14 amino acids. CDR3 protein: CASSLVGGADTQYF. CDR3 in DNA: TGTGCCAGCAGCTTGGTAGGGGGCGCAGATACGCAGTATTTT.

The rearrangement links TRBV6-2 or TRBV6-3 to TRBJ1-2, with 7 bases fitting TRBD1. CDR1 and CDR2 (germline): MNHEY, SVGEGT. CDR3 length equals 13 residues. The V segment lost 5 bases and the J segment 3 bases; nucleotides outside the gene matches: 3. The DNA of the CDR3 is TGTGCCAGCAGTAGGGACAGTGACTATGGCTACACCTTC. Protein sequence: CASSRDSDYGYTF.

The chain combines TRBV7-2 with TRBJ1-6, with no clear D. Germline V gives CDR1 SGHTA, CDR2 FQGNSA. The CDR3 length is 15 residues. Deletions cut 1 base from V and 7 bases from J, with 11 bases between. CDR3 bases: TGTGCCAGCAGCTTAGTTGGGCGGGCAAATTCACCCCTCCACTTT. This translates into CASSLVGRANSPLHF.

The chain is built from TRBV21-1 and TRBJ2-3; the D segment call TRBD1 is taken from the table without a DNA check. TRBV21-1 represents a pseudogene. This CDR3 region has 16 residues. CDR3 bases: TGTGCCAGCAGCAAAGCCACAGGGGAGCTCACAGATACGCAGTATTTT. Protein product: CASSKATGELTDTQYF.

The chain combines TRBV12-5 with TRBJ2-2, with D possibly TRBD2 on 5 matching bases. Germline V CDR1 and CDR2: LGHNT, FRNRAP. There are 18 residues in the CDR3. V was cut by 7 bases and J by 1 base, with 22 bases left in between. The CDR3 DNA is TGTGCTAGTGCCACGACCGCTCGGGTCCGGGGGAACACCGGGGAGCTGTTTTTT. Amino acids: CASATTARVRGNTGELFF.

This chain uses TRBV9 with TRBJ2-1, with 10 bases that match TRBD2. The CDR3 is made up of 15 amino acids. CDR1 is SGDLS and CDR2 is YYNGEE in the germline V gene. Losses at the gene ends were 0 bases for V and 8 bases for J; bases not matched to a gene: 5. The CDR3 loop is CASSVAAGGLDEQFF. CDR3 sequence (DNA): TGTGCCAGCAGCGTAGCAGCGGGGGGGCTCGATGAGCAGTTCTTC.

This sequence joins TRBV9 and TRBJ2-4; 7 nucleotides match TRBD1. This CDR3 region has 14 residues. From germline, CDR1 is SGDLS and CDR2 YYNGEE. V trimming: 0 bases; J trimming: 11 bases; junction bases outside the gene matches: 8. The CDR3 reads CASSVAGQADLQYF. The DNA of the CDR3 is TGTGCCAGCAGCGTAGCCGGACAGGCTGATCTTCAGTACTTC.

The chain combines TRBV3-1 (or the pseudogene TRBV3-2) with TRBJ2-7; D is possibly TRBD2 (6 bases). This CDR3 region has 14 residues. Trimming left V 0 bases short and J 6 bases short, with 12 bases between. Per the germline V gene, CDR1 is LGHDT and CDR2 is YNNKEL (reference sequence). The CDR3 spells CASSQDGGSTEQYF. CDR3 nucleotide sequence: TGTGCCAGCAGCCAAGACGGAGGGTCGACCGAGCAGTACTTC.

This clone was seen once. The rearrangement links TRBV19 to TRBJ2-7; 12 nucleotides align to TRBD1. The germline gives CDR1 LNHDA, CDR2 SQIVND (reference sequence). This CDR3 region has 15 residues. V shed 11 bases and J 5 bases; nucleotides not matched to a gene: 13. The CDR3 DNA follows: TGTGCCGTAGCAGGCCGGGACAGGGGGCTGGACGAGCAGTACTTC. This translates into CAVAGRDRGLDEQYF.

This chain joins TRBV18 and TRBJ2-7, with 9 bases aligning to TRBD1. The J segment lost 7 bases and the V segment lost 1 base, leaving 5 bases of the junction unmatched. The germline V gene encodes CDR1 KGHSH and CDR2 LQKENI. The length of the CDR3 is 14 residues. CDR3 bases: TGTGCCAGCTCACCACGGACAGGGGAGAGAGAGCAGTACTTC. Translating it yields CASSPRTGEREQYF. The full variable domain, completed using reference TRBV18 and TRBJ2-7, is NAGVMQNPRHLVRRRGQEARLRCSPMKGHSHVYWYRQLPEEGLKFMVYLQKENIIDESGMPKERFSAEFPKEGPSILRIQQVVRGDSAAYFCASSPRTGEREQYFGPGTRLTVT.

CDR3 protein: CASSLENRGWDTEAFF. CDR3 bases: TGTGCCAGCAGCTTGGAGAACAGGGGCTGGGACACTGAAGCTTTCTTT. The gene calls are TRBV5-4 and TRBJ1-1, with TRBD1 matching over 7 bases. The CDR3 covers 16 residues. The J segment lost 3 bases and the V segment lost 0 bases, leaving 8 bases of the junction unmatched. Germline CDR1 and CDR2: SGHNT and YYREEE (reference sequence). The whole variable domain, remainder taken from reference TRBV5-4 and TRBJ1-1, is ETGVTQSPTHLIKTRGQQVTLRCSSQSGHNTVSWYQQALGQGPQFIFQYYREEENGRGNFPPRFSGLQFPNYSSELNVNALELDDSALYLCASSLENRGWDTEAFFGQGTRLTVV.

The V gene is TRBV24-1, the J gene TRBJ2-5; D is possibly TRBD1 (5 bases). Trimming stripped 6 bases from V and 4 bases from J, with 17 bases between. CDR3 length: 15 residues. The germline gives CDR1 KGHDR, CDR2 SFDVKD. CDR3 DNA: TGTGCCACCAGTCAACAAGGACACGTGTTAGAGACCCAGTACTTC. This translates into CATSQQGHVLETQYF.

The rearrangement links TRBV7-2 to TRBJ2-3, with 12 bases aligning to TRBD2. This CDR3 has 16 amino acids. The V and J ends lost 8 bases and 5 bases, in that order; junction bases with no gene match: 11. Germline lookup yields CDR1 SGHTA and CDR2 FQGNSA. CDR3 region: CASAKTSGGRGDTQYF. The CDR3 region has the DNA TGTGCCAGCGCGAAGACTAGCGGGGGCCGGGGAGATACGCAGTATTTT.

The rearrangement uses TRBV29-1 and TRBJ1-1; D gene uncertain. Trimming stripped 7 bases from V and 4 bases from J, with 7 bases between. Germline V gene data show CDR1 as SQVTM and CDR2 as ANQGSEA. There are 10 residues in the CDR3. The CDR3 DNA sequence: TGCAGCGGCCAGGCCACTGAAGCTTTCTTT. Residues: CSGQATEAFF.

V usage is TRBV11-3 and J usage is TRBJ1-6; D unclear. Germline V gene data show CDR1 as SGHNT and CDR2 as YENEEA. V gave up 5 bases and J gave up 7 bases, with 18 bases separating them. The CDR3 contains 16 residues. The CDR3 DNA reads TGTGCCAGCAGCCCATTCGAGGGAGGGAACAATTCACCCCTCCACTTT. Protein sequence: CASSPFEGGNNSPLHF.

The genes are TRBV20-1 and TRBJ1-1; D not certain. Trimming removed 5 bases from V and 0 bases from J, with 4 bases in between. The CDR3 extends over 11 amino acids. Germline V gives CDR1 DFQATT, CDR2 SNEGSKA (reference sequence). The CDR3 spells CSAQLNTEAFF. CDR3 in DNA: TGCAGTGCTCAGTTGAACACTGAAGCTTTCTTT.

The rearrangement uses TRBV28 and TRBJ2-1; maybe TRBD2 (6 bases). Germline loops: CDR1 MDHEN, CDR2 SYDVKM. V was pared by 4 bases and J by 8 bases, with 15 bases between. The CDR3 runs 14 residues. In nucleotides, the CDR3 is TGTGCCAGCAGTTCCCCACGGGGGAGTGATGAGCAGTTCTTC. Protein sequence: CASSSPRGSDEQFF. Looking up the rest from reference TRBV28 and TRBJ2-1 gives the full variable domain: DVKVTQSSRYLVKRTGEKVFLECVQDMDHENMFWYRQDPGLGLRLIYFSYDVKMKEKGDIPEGYSVSREKKERFSLILESASTNQTSMYLCASSSPRGSDEQFFGPGTRLTVL.